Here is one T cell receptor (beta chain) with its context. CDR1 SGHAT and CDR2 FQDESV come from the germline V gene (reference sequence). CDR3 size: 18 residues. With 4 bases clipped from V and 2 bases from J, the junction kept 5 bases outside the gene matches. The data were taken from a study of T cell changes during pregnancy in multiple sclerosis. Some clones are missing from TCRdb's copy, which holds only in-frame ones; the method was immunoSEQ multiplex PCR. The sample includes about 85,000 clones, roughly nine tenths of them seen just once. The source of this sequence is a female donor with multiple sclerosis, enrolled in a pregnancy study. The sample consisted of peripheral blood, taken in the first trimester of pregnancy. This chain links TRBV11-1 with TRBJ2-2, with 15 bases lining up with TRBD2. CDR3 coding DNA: TGTGCCAGCAGCTACCCGGGACTAGCGGGGGGAAACACCGGGGAGCTGTTTTTT. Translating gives CASSYPGLAGGNTGELFF.